The source of this T cell receptor beta chain is a study of shared clonotypes between healthy human individuals. Study context: Ranging from 18 to 49 in age, donors were a couple of women and a few men. Study results and caveats: The small donor group covered limited genetic and exposure diversity.

The germline V and J ends were trimmed by 0 bases and 5 bases, with 12 bases remaining between them. CDR3 length: 15 residues. Looked up from germline, CDR1 is LGHNA and CDR2 is YSLEER. Of note for this clone: Its antigen is not identified.

The method was immunoSEQ multiplex PCR; TCRdb's version includes in-frame clones alone and lacks a portion of them. Among some 2.4 million clones listed, 93% were seen once. The TCR comes from a young man in good health. Some clones in this sample may be carry-over from other donors' samples. The chain combines TRBV4-3 with TRBJ2-3, with D perhaps matching TRBD2 (6 bases). The sequenced material came from naive CD4+ T cells from PBMCs. Subset of the sample: CD45RA+ positively selected. CDR3 sequence (DNA): TGCGCCAGCAGCCAAGATAGCGGAGGTCAAGATACGCAGTATTTT. This gives the protein CASSQDSGGQDTQYF.